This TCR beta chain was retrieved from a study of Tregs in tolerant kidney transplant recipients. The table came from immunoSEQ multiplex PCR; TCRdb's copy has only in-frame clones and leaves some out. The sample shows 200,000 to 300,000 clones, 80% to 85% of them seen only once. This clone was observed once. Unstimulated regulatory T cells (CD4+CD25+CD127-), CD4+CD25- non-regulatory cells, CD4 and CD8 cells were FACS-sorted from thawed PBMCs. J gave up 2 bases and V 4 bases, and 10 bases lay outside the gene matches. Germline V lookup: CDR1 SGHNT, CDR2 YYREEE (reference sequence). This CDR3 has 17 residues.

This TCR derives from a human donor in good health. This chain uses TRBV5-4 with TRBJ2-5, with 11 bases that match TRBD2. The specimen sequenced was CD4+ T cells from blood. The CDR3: CASSRSLAGDYQETQYF. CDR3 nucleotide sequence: TGTGCCAGCAGCCGATCACTAGCGGGGGATTATCAAGAGACCCAGTACTTC. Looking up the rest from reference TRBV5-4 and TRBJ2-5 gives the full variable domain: ETGVTQSPTHLIKTRGQQVTLRCSSQSGHNTVSWYQQALGQGPQFIFQYYREEENGRGNFPPRFSGLQFPNYSSELNVNALELDDSALYLCASSRSLAGDYQETQYFGPGTRLLVL.